Listed here are 9 T cell receptor beta chains from one sample, sequenced in a study of control samples from healthy donors and cancer patients. Produced via immunoSEQ multiplex PCR; TCRdb's table is partial and in-frame only. The sample yields about 120,000 clones, 70% to 90% seen once. What was sequenced was blood. These receptors all stem from a woman aged 65 to 85 in good health.

This chain links TRBV29-1 with TRBJ1-1; D is unclear. Germline V gives CDR1 SQVTM, CDR2 ANQGSEA. The V and J ends lost 6 bases and 11 bases respectively, with 13 bases between them. This CDR3 region has 10 residues. CDR3 loop: CSVGMGSAFF. The CDR3 DNA sequence: TGCAGCGTAGGAATGGGGTCGGCTTTCTTT.

The V and J genes are TRBV28 and TRBJ1-1, with D perhaps TRBD1 (5 bases). Trimming left V 6 bases short and J 6 bases short, with 8 bases between. The CDR3 is 11 amino acids. Germline loops: CDR1 MDHEN, CDR2 SYDVKM. The CDR3 DNA sequence: TGTGCCAGCAGGGGGGGGTCTGAAGCTTTCTTT. This translates into CASRGGSEAFF.

This chain connects TRBV5-1 to TRBJ1-3, with D uncertain. V was pared by 0 bases and J by 0 bases, with 10 bases between. Germline V gives CDR1 SGHRS, CDR2 YFSETQ. The CDR3 contains 16 residues. CDR3 loop: CASSLDLVGSGNTIYF. The CDR3 DNA reads as TGCGCCAGCAGCTTGGATCTGGTCGGCTCTGGAAACACCATATATTTT.

The V gene is TRBV5-1, the J gene TRBJ1-3; D perhaps matches TRBD1 (6 bases). The CDR3 sequence is 15 residues long. Trimming removed 0 bases from V and 7 bases from J, with 14 bases in between. CDR1 and CDR2 (germline): SGHRS, YFSETQ. The CDR3 sequence is CASSLGDTATNTIYF. CDR3 sequence (DNA): TGCGCCAGCAGCTTGGGGGACACGGCTACGAACACCATATATTTT.

V usage is TRBV6-6 and J usage is TRBJ2-5; D is perhaps TRBD1 (6 bases). V lost 6 bases, J lost 4 bases, and 12 bases lay in between. This CDR3 comprises 13 residues. The germline V gene encodes CDR1 MNHNY and CDR2 SVGAGI (reference sequence). The CDR3 here is CASSNRVGETQYF. The CDR3 bases are TGTGCCAGCAGCAACAGGGTAGGAGAGACCCAGTACTTC.

V and J are TRBV2 and TRBJ2-5; the match to TRBD2 covers 8 bases. The CDR3 runs 13 residues. Germline V gene lookup returns CDR1 SNHLY and CDR2 FYNNEI. Trimming took 6 bases from V and 5 from J; bases not matched to a gene: 5. The CDR3 coding sequence is TGTGCCAGCAGGTTCCGGGGGGGTGAGACCCAGTACTTC. Translated: CASRFRGGETQYF.

The V and J genes are TRBV7-8 and TRBJ2-7; the match to TRBD1 covers 9 bases. Trimming took 5 bases from V and 2 from J; bases not matched to a gene: 7. The germline V gene encodes CDR1 SGHVS and CDR2 FQNEAQ. The CDR3 consists of 15 residues. The CDR3 DNA follows: TGTGCCAGCAGCAATGTACAGGGGGCCCCCTACGAGCAGTACTTC. Translating gives CASSNVQGAPYEQYF.

For this clone: The identical CDR3 is also encoded by other nucleotide sequences in the sample. The rearrangement joins TRBV2 to TRBJ1-5; D ambiguous. Per germline, CDR1 SNHLY and CDR2 FYNNEI. CDR3 length: 12 amino acids. V lost 6 bases and J 6 bases, leaving 9 bases between the germline ends. In nucleotides, the CDR3 is TGTGCCAGCAGGTACAGTTTTCAGCCCCAGCATTTT. This translates into CASRYSFQPQHF.

This rearrangement joins TRBV2 to TRBJ2-1, with 8 bases lining up with TRBD2. Germline V gene data show CDR1 as SNHLY and CDR2 as FYNNEI. Unmatched junction bases numbered 5, after V lost 5 bases and J lost 2 bases. This CDR3 contains 15 residues. Here the CDR3 reads CASSYLAGTYNEQFF. In DNA form, the CDR3 reads TGTGCCAGCAGTTATTTAGCGGGGACCTACAATGAGCAGTTCTTC.